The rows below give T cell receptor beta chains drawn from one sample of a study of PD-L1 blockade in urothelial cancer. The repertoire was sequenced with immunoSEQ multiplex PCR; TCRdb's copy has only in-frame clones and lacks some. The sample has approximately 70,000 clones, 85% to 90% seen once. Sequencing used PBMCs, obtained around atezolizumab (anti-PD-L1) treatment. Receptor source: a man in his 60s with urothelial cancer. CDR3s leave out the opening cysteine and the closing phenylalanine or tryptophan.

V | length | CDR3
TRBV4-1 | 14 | ASSPTGQISLEGYT
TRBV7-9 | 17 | ASSPTGRFPWQGGDTQY
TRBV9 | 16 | ASSAGLAGGHSYNEQF
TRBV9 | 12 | ASSPRGQGDGYT
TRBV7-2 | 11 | ASSLAHEETQY
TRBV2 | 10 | AGGGSGETQY
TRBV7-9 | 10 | ASSLGTGEQY
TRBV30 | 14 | AWSFLGGRSSYEQY
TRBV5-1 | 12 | ASSGGTVQETQY
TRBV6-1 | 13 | ASSETSGGYNEQF
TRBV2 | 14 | ASSESPTGGDNEQF
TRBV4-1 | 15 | ASSPEPGTEPTDTQY
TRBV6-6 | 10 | ASSKGVYEQY
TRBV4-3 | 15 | ASSQEGSGRAGHEQF
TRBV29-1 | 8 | SVLQYEQY
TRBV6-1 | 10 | ASSEGLYEQY
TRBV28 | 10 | ATSTGSETQY
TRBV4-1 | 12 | ASSQDGRVGGYT
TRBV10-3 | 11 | AITPGQGYEQY
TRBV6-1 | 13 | ASRWTSGQLYEQY
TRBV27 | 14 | ASSAGTSGSTDTQY
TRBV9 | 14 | ASSGGLAGVQETQY
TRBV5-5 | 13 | ASSLSGTGGEKLF
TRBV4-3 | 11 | ASSQESGYEQY
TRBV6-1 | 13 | ASSGMGRYNYGYT
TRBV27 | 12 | ASSSSRFAYEQY
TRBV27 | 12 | ASSRQTGAYEQY
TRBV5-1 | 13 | ASSPRDNGNTEAF
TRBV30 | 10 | AWSTGGDTQY
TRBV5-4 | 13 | ASSPGLSSWETQY
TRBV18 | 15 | ASSPGSQSRGDSPLH
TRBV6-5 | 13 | ASSMSGRWDYGYT
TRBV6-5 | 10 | AIYRQGDGYT
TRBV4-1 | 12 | ASSQPEEHYGYT
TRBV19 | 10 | ASRWDSYGYT
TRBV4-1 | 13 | ASSQVGQANTEAF
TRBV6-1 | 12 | ASSSSGGYNEQF
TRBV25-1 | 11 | ASTQGQGLRYT
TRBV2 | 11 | ASDTGDGETQY
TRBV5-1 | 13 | ASSLDTAGGEEQY
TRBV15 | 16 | ATSSRPPLEGSTDTQY
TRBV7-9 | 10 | ASSLSGPEAF
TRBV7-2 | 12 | ASSVQGGNTEAF
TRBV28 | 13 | ASSQAGIGNQPQH
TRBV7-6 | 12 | ASSHMGQQKTQY
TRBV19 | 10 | ASSGQVYEQY
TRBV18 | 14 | ASSPPPGGANTEAF
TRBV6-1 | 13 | ASSRQGAIVEKLF
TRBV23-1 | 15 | ASSLHPRQDSTDTQY
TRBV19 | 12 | ASRARTVQETQY
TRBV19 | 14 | ASSMGGPGPLYGYT
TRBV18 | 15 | ASSPLAGGTSTDTQY
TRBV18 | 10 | ASSRKEGGYT